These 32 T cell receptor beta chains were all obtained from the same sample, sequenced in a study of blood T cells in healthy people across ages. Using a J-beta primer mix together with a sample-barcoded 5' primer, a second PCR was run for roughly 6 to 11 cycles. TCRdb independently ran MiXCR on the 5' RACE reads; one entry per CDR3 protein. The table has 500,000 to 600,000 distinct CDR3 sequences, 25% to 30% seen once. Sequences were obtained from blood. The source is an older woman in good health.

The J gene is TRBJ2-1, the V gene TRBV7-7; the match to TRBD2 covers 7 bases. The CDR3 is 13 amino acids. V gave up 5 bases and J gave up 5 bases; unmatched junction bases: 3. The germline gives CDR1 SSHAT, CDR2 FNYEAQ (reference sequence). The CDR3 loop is CASSKSGDNEQFF. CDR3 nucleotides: TGTGCCAGCAGCAAAAGCGGGGACAATGAGCAGTTCTTC.

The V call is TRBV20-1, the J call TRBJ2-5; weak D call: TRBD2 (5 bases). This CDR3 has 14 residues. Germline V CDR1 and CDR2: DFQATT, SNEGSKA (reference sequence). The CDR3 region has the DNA TGCAGCTTCGCGGGCGGCCGTGTCAAGGCGACCCAGTACTTC. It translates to CSFAGGRVKATQYF.

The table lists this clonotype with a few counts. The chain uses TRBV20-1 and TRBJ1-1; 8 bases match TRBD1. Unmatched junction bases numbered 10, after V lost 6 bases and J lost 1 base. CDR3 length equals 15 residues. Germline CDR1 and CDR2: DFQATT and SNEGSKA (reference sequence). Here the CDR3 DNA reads TGCAGTGCAAAAAGGACAGGGCCTCAGAACACTGAAGCTTTCTTT. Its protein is CSAKRTGPQNTEAFF.

CDR3 region: CSARVLAGYNEQFF. The DNA of the CDR3 is TGCAGTGCTAGGGTCCTAGCGGGTTACAATGAGCAGTTCTTC. The J gene is TRBJ2-1, the V gene TRBV20-1; 8 bases are a match to TRBD2. Germline V CDR1 and CDR2: DFQATT, SNEGSKA (reference sequence). The CDR3 spans 14 residues. V was pared by 3 bases and J by 4 bases, with 5 bases of the junction left unmatched.

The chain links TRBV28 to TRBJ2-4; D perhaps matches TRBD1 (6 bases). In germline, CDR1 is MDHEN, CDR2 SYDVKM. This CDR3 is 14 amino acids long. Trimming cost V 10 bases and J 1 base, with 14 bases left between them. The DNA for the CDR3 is TGTGCCATACGGTTAGGACAGGCCAAAAACATTCAGTACTTC. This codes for CAIRLGQAKNIQYF.

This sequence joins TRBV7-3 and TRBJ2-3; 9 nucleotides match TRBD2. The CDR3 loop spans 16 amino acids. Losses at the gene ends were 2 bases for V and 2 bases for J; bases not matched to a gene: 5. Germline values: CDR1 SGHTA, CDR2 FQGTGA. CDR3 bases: TGTGCCAGCAGCTTACTAGCGGGGACACTCACAGATACGCAGTATTTT. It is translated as CASSLLAGTLTDTQYF.

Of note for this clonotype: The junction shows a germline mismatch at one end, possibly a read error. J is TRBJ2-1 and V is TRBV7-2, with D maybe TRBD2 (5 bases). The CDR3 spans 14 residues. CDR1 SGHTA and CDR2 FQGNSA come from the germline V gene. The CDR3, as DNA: TGTGCCAGCAGCTTAGGGGTTGGGCGGGCTGCGCTGTACTTC. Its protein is CASSLGVGRAALYF.

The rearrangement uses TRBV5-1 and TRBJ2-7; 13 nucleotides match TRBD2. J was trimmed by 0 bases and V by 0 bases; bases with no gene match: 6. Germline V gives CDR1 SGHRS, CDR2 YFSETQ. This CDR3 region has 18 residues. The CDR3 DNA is TGCGCCAGCAGCTTGGGGGGGACTAGCGGGGCTAGCTCCTACGAGCAGTACTTC. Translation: CASSLGGTSGASSYEQYF.

Here the CDR3 reads CASSSQNRVYQFF. CDR3 in DNA: TGTGCCAGCAGTTCCCAAAACAGGGTATATCAGTTCTTC. The V gene is TRBV27, the J gene TRBJ2-5, with a tentative D call TRBD1 (6 bases). Gene TRBJ2-1 matches the end of the DNA better, so the J call may be wrong. Germline V gives CDR1 MNHEY, CDR2 SMNVEV (reference sequence). The CDR3 is 13 residues long.

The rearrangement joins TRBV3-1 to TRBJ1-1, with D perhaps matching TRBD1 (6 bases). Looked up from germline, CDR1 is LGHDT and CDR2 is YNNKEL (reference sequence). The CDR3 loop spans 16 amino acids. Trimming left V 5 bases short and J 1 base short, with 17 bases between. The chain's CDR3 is CASSSGPQGRNTEAFF. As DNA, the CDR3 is TGTGCCAGCAGCTCTGGGCCACAGGGACGGAACACTGAAGCTTTCTTT.

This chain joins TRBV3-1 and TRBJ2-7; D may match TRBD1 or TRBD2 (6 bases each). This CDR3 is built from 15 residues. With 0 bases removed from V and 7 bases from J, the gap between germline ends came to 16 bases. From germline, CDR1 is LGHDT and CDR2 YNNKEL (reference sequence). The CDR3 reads CASSQEGDGGGEQYF. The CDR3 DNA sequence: TGTGCCAGCAGCCAAGAAGGTGACGGAGGGGGAGAGCAGTACTTC.

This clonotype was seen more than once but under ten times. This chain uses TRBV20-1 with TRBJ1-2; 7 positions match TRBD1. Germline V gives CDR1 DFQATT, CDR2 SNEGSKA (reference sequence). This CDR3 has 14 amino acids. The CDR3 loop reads CSMRPPGTAYGYTF. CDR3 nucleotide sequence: TGCAGCATGAGGCCCCCCGGGACAGCTTATGGCTACACCTTC.

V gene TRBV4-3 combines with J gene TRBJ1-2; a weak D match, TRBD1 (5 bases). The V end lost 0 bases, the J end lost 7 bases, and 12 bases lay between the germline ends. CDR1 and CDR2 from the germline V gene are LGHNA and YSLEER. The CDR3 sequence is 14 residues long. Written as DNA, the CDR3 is TGCGCCAGCAGCCAAGAAGGAGGTGGGGGTGGCTACACCTTC. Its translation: CASSQEGGGGGYTF.

Here the CDR3 reads CAWSVPGSGNTIYF. Here the CDR3 DNA reads TGTGCCTGGAGTGTACCAGGTTCTGGAAACACCATATATTTT. The rearrangement links TRBV30 to TRBJ1-3; D gene uncertain. Germline-derived CDR1 and CDR2 are GTSNPN and SVGIG (reference sequence). Trimming took 0 bases from V and 1 from J, leaving 7 bases between them. This CDR3 region has 14 residues.

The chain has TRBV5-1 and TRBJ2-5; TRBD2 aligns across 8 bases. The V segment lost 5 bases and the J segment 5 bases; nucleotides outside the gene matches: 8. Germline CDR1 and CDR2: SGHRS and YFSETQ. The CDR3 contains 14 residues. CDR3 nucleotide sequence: TGCGCCAGCAGACCGGGGGGGCTGTCGGAGACCCAGTACTTC. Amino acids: CASRPGGLSETQYF.

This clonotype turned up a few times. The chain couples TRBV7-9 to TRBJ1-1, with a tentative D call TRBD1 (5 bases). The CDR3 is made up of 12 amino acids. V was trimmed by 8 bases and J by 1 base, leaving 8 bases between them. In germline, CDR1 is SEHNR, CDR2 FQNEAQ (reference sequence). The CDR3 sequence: CASSTENTEAFF. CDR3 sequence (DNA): TGTGCCAGCTCGACAGAGAACACTGAAGCTTTCTTT.

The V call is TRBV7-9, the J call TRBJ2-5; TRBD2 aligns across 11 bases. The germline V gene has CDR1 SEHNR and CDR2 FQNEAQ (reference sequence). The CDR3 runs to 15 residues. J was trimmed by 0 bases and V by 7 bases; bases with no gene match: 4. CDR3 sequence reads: CASTRTSGYQETQYF. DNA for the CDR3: TGTGCCAGCACCCGGACTAGCGGGTACCAAGAGACCCAGTACTTC.

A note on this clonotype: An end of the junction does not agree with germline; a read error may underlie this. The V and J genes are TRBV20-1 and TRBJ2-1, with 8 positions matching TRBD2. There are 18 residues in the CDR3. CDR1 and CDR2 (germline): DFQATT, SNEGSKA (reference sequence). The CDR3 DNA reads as TGCAGTGCTCGCCATCGCCGGGAGGGGGGGGGCCGTATAAATGAGCAGCTCTTC. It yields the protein CSARHRREGGGRINEQLF.

CDR3 sequence (DNA): TGCGCCAGCAGCCAAGGGGGACAGGGGGCGCTGAACGAGCAGTACTTC. This sequence encodes CASSQGGQGALNEQYF. The chain is built from TRBV4-1 and TRBJ2-5; 12 bases are shared with TRBD1. The end of the DNA fits TRBJ2-7 better, so the J call may be wrong. Per germline, CDR1 MGHRA and CDR2 YSYEKL. The CDR3 extends over 16 amino acids.

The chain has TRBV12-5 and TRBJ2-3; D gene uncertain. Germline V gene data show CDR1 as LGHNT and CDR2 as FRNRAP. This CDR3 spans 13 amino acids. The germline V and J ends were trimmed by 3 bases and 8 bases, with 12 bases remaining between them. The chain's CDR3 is CASGLPPRPTQYF. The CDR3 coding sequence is TGTGCTAGTGGTTTACCACCCCGGCCTACGCAGTATTTT.

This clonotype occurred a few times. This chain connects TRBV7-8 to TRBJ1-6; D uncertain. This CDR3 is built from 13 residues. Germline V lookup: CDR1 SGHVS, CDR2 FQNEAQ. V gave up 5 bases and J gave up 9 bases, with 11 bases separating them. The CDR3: CASSPRIASPLHF. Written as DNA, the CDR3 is TGTGCCAGCAGCCCCAGGATTGCTTCACCCCTCCACTTT.

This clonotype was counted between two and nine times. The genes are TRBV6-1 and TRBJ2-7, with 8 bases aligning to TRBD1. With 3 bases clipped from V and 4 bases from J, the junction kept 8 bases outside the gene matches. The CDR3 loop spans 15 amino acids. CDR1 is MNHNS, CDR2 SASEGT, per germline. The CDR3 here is CASSEYPGQVYEQYF. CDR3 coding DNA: TGTGCCAGCAGTGAGTATCCGGGACAGGTATACGAGCAGTACTTC.

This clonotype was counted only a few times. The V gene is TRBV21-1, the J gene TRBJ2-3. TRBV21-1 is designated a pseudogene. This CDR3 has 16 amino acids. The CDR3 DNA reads TGTGCCAGCAGCAAGTATACAACGTGCGGCCAAGAGACCCAGTACTTT. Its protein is CASSKYTTCGQETQYF.

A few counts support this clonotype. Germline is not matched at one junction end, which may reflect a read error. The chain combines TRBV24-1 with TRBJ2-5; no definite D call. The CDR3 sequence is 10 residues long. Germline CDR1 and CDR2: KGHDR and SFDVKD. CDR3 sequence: CRANGETQYF. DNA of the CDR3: TGCCGCGCTAACGGGGAGACCCAGTACTTC.

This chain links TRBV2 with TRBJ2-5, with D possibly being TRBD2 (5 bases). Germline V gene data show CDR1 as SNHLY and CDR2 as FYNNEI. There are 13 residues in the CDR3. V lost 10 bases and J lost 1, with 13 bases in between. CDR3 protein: CATQRNAQETQYF. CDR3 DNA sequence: TGTGCCACCCAGCGGAATGCCCAAGAGACCCAGTACTTC. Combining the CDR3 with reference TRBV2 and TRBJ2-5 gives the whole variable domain EPEVTQTPSHQVTQMGQEVILRCVPISNHLYFYWYRQILGQKVEFLVSFYNNEISEKSEIFDDQFSVERPDGSNFTLKIRSTKLEDSAMYFCATQRNAQETQYFGPGTRLLVL.

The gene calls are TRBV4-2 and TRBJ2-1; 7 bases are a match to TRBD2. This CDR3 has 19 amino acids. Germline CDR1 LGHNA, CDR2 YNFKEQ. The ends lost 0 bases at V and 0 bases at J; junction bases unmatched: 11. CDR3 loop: CASSQDLLRGGLSYNEQFF. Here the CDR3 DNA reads TGTGCCAGCAGCCAAGATCTTTTAAGGGGAGGGCTCTCCTACAATGAGCAGTTCTTC.

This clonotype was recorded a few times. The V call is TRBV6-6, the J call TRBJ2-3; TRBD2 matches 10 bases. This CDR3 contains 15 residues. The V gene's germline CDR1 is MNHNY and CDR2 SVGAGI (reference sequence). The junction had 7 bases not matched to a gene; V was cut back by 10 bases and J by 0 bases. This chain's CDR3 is CANSAGGESTDTQYF. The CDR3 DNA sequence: TGTGCCAATTCAGCGGGGGGGGAAAGCACAGATACGCAGTATTTT.

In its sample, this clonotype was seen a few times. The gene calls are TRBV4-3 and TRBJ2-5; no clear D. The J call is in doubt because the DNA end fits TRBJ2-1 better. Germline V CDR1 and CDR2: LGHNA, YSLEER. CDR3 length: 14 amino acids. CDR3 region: CASSQDHAHNEQFF. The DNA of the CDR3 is TGCGCCAGCAGCCAAGATCATGCCCACAATGAGCAGTTCTTC.

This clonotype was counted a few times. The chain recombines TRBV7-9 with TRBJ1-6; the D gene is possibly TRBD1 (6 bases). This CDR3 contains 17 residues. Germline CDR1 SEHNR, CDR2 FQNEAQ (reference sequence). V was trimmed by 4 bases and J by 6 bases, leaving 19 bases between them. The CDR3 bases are TGTGCCAGCAGCTCCACCCTGGGACACCACTCTAATTCACCCCTCCACTTT. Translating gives CASSSTLGHHSNSPLHF.

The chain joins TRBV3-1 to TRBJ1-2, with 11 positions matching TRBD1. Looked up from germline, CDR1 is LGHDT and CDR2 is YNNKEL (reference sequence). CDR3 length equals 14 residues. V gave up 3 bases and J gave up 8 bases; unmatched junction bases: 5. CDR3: CASSQEDRGLGYTF. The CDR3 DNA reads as TGTGCCAGCAGCCAGGAGGACAGGGGGCTCGGCTACACCTTC.

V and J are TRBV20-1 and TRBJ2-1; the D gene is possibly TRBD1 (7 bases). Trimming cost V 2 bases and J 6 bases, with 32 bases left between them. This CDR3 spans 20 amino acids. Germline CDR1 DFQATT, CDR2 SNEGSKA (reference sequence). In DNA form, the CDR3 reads TGCAGTGCTAGATCAGCCAGGGGGTTGCGGGGTCTTGCCCGCTCCAATGAGCAGTTCTTC. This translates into CSARSARGLRGLARSNEQFF.

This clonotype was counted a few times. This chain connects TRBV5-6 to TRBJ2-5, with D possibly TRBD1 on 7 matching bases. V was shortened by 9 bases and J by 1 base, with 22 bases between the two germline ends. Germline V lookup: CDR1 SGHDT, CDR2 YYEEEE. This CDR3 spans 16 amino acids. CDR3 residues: CAIESRGALLQETQYF. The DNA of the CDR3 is TGTGCCATCGAATCCAGGGGGGCCCTTCTCCAAGAGACCCAGTACTTC.